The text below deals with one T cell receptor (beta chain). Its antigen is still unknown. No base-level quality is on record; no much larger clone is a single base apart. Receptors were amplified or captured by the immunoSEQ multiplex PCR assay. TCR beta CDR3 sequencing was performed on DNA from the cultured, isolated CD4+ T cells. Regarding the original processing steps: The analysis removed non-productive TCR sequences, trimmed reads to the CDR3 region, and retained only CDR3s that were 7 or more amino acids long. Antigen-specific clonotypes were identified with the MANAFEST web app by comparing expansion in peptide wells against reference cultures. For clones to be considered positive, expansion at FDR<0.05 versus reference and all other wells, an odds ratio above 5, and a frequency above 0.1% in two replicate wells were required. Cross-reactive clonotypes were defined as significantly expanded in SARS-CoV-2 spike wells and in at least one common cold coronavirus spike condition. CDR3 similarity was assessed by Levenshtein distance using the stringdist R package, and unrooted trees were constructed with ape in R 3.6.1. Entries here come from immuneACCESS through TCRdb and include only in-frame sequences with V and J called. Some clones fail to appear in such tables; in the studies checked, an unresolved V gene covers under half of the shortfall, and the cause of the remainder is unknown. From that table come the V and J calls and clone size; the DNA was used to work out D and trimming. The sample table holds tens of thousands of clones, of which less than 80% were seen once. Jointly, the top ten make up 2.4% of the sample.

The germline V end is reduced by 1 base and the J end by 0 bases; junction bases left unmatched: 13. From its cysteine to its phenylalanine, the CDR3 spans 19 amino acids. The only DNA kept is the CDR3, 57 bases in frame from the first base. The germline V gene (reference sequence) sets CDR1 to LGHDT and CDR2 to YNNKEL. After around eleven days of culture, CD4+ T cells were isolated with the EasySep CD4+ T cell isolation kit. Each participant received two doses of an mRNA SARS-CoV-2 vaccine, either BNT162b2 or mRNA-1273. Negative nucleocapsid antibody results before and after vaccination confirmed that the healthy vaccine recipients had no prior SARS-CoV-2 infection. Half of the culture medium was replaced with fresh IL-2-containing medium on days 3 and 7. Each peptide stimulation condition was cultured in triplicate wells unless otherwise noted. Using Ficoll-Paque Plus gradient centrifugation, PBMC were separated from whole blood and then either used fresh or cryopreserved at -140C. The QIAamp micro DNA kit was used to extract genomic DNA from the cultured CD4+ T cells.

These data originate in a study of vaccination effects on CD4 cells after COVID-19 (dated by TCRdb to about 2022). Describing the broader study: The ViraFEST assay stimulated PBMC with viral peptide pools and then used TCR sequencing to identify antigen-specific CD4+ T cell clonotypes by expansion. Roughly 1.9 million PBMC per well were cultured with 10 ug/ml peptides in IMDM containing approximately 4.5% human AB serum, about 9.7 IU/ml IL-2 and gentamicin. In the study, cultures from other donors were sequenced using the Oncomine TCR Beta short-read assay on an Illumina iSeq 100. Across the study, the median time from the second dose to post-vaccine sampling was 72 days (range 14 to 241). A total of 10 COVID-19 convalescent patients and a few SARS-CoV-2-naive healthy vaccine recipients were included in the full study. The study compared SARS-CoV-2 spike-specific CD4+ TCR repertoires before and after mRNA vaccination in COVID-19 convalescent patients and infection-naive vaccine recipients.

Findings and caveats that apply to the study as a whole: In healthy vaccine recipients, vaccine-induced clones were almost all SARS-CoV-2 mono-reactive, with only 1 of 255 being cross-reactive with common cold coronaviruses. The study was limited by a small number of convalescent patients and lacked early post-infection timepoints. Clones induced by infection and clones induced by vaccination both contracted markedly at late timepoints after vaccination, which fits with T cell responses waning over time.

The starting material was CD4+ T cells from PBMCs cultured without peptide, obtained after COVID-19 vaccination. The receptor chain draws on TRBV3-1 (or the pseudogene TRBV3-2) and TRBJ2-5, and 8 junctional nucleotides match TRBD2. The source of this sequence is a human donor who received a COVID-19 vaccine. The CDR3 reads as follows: CASSQVRLARFSNQETQYF. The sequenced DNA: TGTGCCAGCAGCCAAGTCAGACTAGCGCGATTTTCAAACCAAGAGACCCAGTACTTC.